The T cell receptor (beta chain) described here comes from a study of shared clonotypes between healthy human individuals. Study-wide results and limits: Sequencing depth was predicted to influence how clonotypes are shared among donors.

A remark on this clone: Its target is not known.

CDR3 length: 13 residues. V was cut by 0 bases and J by 5 bases, with 7 bases left in between. The germline CDR1 and CDR2 sequences are PRHDT and FYEKMQ (reference sequence). This table comes from immunoSEQ multiplex PCR, and its TCRdb copy is limited to in-frame clones, with some not included. The sample holds 2 million to 3 million clones, approximately 94% seen once. The donors were all Caucasian adults (living in Nashville, Tennessee). V gene TRBV13 combines with J gene TRBJ1-1; no clear D. This sequence originates from a man aged 18 to 30 in good health. Sequences were obtained from naive CD4+ T cells sorted from blood. Indicated subset: CD45RA+ positively selected. In DNA, the CDR3 is TGTGCCAGCAGCTTAGGGGGTGAAACTGAAGCTTTCTTT. Translation gives CASSLGGETEAFF.